These T cell receptor beta chains were read from a single sample in a study of blood T cells in healthy people across ages. One entry per CDR3 protein, called by TCRdb with MiXCR from the 5' RACE reads. Of 1.6 million or so distinct CDR3 sequences in the sample, roughly a third were seen once. The sequenced sample was blood. The source of these receptors is a woman aged 25-40 years in good health. CDR3s include the opening cysteine and the closing phenylalanine or tryptophan. The D gene is left open where the match is weak. Some rows have no size entry. The others give once, few or many, or a class for an expanded clone.

v_call: TRBV7-3
clone_size: NA
j_call: TRBJ2-7
d_call: TRBD2
cdr3_length: 16
cdr3_aa: CASSYPSGGVHYEQYF
cdr3_nt: TGTGCCAGCAGCTATCCTAGCGGGGGGGTTCACTACGAGCAGTACTTC

v_call: TRBV12-3/TRBV12-4
clone_size: few
j_call: TRBJ2-3
d_call: TRBD2
cdr3_length: 16
cdr3_aa: CASSFTSGMLTDTQYF
cdr3_nt: TGTGCCAGCAGTTTCACTAGCGGGATGCTGACAGATACGCAGTATTTT

v_call: TRBV20-1
clone_size: NA
j_call: TRBJ2-5
d_call: TRBD2
cdr3_length: 14
cdr3_aa: CSARAPSGAETQYF
cdr3_nt: TGCAGTGCTAGAGCCCCTAGCGGGGCGGAGACCCAGTACTTC

v_call: TRBV20-1
clone_size: NA
j_call: TRBJ2-7
d_call: NA
cdr3_length: 16
cdr3_aa: CSARGTAAFSSYEQYF
cdr3_nt: TGCAGTGCTAGAGGGACGGCCGCTTTTAGCTCCTACGAGCAGTACTTC

v_call: TRBV5-1
clone_size: NA
j_call: TRBJ1-1
d_call: NA
cdr3_length: 14
cdr3_aa: CASSESISNTEAFF
cdr3_nt: TGCGCCAGCAGCGAGAGTATATCGAACACTGAAGCTTTCTTT

v_call: TRBV6-6
clone_size: few
j_call: TRBJ1-2
d_call: NA
cdr3_length: 16
cdr3_aa: CASSYSRGWGDDGYTF
cdr3_nt: TGTGCCAGCAGTTACTCGAGAGGATGGGGAGACGATGGCTACACCTTC

v_call: TRBV6-5
clone_size: NA
j_call: TRBJ1-2
d_call: NA
cdr3_length: 13
cdr3_aa: CASSPDRFLGYTF
cdr3_nt: TGTGCCAGCAGTCCCGACAGATTCCTTGGCTACACCTTC

v_call: TRBV6-5
clone_size: NA
j_call: TRBJ1-1
d_call: NA
cdr3_length: 15
cdr3_aa: CASSYSRTGNTEAFF
cdr3_nt: TGTGCCAGCAGTTACTCGAGGACTGGGAACACTGAAGCTTTCTTT

v_call: TRBV10-3
clone_size: NA
j_call: TRBJ2-7
d_call: TRBD2
cdr3_length: 15
cdr3_aa: CAISVGTSETYEQYF
cdr3_nt: TGTGCCATCAGTGTTGGGACTAGCGAAACCTACGAGCAGTACTTC

v_call: TRBV9
clone_size: NA
j_call: TRBJ2-3
d_call: TRBD1
cdr3_length: 15
cdr3_aa: CASSATGGLPDTQYF
cdr3_nt: TGTGCCAGCAGCGCCACAGGGGGCCTTCCAGATACGCAGTATTTT

v_call: TRBV6-5
clone_size: few
j_call: TRBJ2-7
d_call: NA
cdr3_length: 15
cdr3_aa: CASSPDPGRHYEQYF
cdr3_nt: TGTGCCAGCAGCCCCGACCCCGGCAGGCACTACGAGCAGTACTTC

v_call: TRBV5-1
clone_size: NA
j_call: TRBJ1-2
d_call: NA
cdr3_length: 13
cdr3_aa: CASSFPSAEGYTF
cdr3_nt: TGCGCCAGCAGCTTTCCCTCCGCAGAAGGCTACACCTTC

v_call: TRBV27
clone_size: NA
j_call: TRBJ2-1
d_call: NA
cdr3_length: 16
cdr3_aa: CASSLSASVRGNEQFF
cdr3_nt: TGTGCCAGCAGTTTATCAGCTAGCGTCAGGGGGAATGAGCAGTTCTTC

v_call: TRBV27
clone_size: NA
j_call: TRBJ1-1
d_call: NA
cdr3_length: 15
cdr3_aa: CASSAFNQVNTEAFF
cdr3_nt: TGTGCCAGCAGTGCGTTCAACCAGGTGAACACCGAAGCTTTCTTT

v_call: TRBV20-1
clone_size: many
j_call: TRBJ2-7
d_call: NA
cdr3_length: 15
cdr3_aa: CSARGSSGAPYEQYF
cdr3_nt: TGCAGTGCTAGAGGTAGTAGCGGTGCCCCCTACGAGCAGTACTTC

v_call: TRBV12-3/TRBV12-4
clone_size: NA
j_call: TRBJ2-3
d_call: TRBD2
cdr3_length: 15
cdr3_aa: CASSVAGTSTDVQYF
cdr3_nt: TGTGCCAGCAGCGTAGCGGGGACGAGCACAGATGTGCAGTATTTT

v_call: TRBV20-1
clone_size: NA
j_call: TRBJ2-7
d_call: NA
cdr3_length: 14
cdr3_aa: CSPSTGLGLYEQYF
cdr3_nt: TGCAGTCCATCGACAGGTCTCGGGCTTTACGAGCAGTACTTC

v_call: TRBV12-3/TRBV12-4
clone_size: once
j_call: TRBJ2-1
d_call: TRBD2
cdr3_length: 17
cdr3_aa: CATFIDSGRDSCNEQFF
cdr3_nt: TGTGCCACATTTATAGATAGCGGGAGGGATTCCTGCAATGAGCAGTTCTTC

v_call: TRBV18
clone_size: NA
j_call: TRBJ2-7
d_call: TRBD1
cdr3_length: 15
cdr3_aa: CASSRSGQGIYEQYF
cdr3_nt: TGTGCCAGCTCACGATCGGGACAGGGGATCTACGAGCAGTACTTC

v_call: TRBV9
clone_size: NA
j_call: TRBJ2-1
d_call: NA
cdr3_length: 14
cdr3_aa: CASSLLGGQDEQFF
cdr3_nt: TGTGCCAGCAGCCTCCTCGGGGGCCAAGATGAGCAGTTCTTC

v_call: TRBV7-3
clone_size: NA
j_call: TRBJ2-5
d_call: TRBD2
cdr3_length: 19
cdr3_aa: CASSSKRITSGRPWETQYF
cdr3_nt: TGTGCCAGCAGCTCCAAGAGAATTACTAGCGGGAGGCCGTGGGAGACCCAGTACTTC

v_call: TRBV5-1
clone_size: few
j_call: TRBJ2-3
d_call: NA
cdr3_length: 16
cdr3_aa: CASSLVVTREADTQYF
cdr3_nt: TGCGCCAGCAGCTTGGTTGTGACTAGGGAAGCAGATACGCAGTATTTT